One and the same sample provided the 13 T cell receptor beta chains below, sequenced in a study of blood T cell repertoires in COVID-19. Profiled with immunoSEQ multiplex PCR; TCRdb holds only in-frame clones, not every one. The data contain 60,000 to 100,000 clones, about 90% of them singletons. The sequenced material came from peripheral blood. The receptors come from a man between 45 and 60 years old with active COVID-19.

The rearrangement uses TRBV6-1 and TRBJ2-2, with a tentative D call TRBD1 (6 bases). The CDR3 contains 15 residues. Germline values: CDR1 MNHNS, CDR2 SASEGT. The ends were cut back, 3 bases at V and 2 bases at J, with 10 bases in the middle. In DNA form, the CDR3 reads TGTGCCAGCAGTGATTGGGGGCTTAACACCGGGGAGCTGTTTTTT. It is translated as CASSDWGLNTGELFF.

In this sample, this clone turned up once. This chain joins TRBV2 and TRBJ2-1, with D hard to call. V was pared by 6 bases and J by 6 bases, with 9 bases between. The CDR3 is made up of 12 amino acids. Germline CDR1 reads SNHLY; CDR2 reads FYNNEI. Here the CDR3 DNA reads TGTGCCAGCAGGTTAGCCGCCAATGAGCAGTTCTTC. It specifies CASRLAANEQFF.

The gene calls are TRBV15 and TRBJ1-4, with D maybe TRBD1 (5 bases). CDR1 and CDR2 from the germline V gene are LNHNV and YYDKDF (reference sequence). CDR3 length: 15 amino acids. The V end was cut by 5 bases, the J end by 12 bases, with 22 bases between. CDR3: CATSPRTDKSQELFF. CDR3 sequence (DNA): TGTGCCACCAGCCCCCGGACGGACAAATCCCAAGAACTGTTTTTT.

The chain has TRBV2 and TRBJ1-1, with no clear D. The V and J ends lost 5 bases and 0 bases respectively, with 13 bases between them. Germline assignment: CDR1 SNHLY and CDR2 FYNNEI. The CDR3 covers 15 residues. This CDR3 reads CASSRDTGVNTEAFF. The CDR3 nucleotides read TGTGCCAGCAGTCGGGATACCGGGGTGAACACTGAAGCTTTCTTT.

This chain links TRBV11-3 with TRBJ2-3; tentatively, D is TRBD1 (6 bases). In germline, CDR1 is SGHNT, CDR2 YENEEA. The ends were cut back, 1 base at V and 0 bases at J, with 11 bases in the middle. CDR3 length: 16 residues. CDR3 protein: CASSLVGQISTDTQYF. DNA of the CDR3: TGTGCCAGCAGCTTAGTTGGACAGATTAGCACAGATACGCAGTATTTT.

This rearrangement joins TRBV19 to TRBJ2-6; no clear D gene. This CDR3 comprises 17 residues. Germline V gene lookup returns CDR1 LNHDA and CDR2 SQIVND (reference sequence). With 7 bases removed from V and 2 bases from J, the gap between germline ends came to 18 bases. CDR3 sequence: CASTLRLRLTGANVLTF. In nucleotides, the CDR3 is TGTGCCAGTACCCTTCGATTAAGACTGACTGGGGCCAACGTCCTGACTTTC.

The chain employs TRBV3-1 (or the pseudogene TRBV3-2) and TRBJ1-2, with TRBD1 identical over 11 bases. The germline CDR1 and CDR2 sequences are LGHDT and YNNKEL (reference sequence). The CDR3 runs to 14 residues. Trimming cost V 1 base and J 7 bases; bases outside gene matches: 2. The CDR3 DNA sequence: TGTGCCAGCAGCCAAGTCGGGACAGGGGGTGGCTACACCTTC. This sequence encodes CASSQVGTGGGYTF.

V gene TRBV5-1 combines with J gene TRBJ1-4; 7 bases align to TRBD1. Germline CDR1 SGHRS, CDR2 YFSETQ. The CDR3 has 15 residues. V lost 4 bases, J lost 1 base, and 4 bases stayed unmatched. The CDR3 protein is CASSLYRGTNEKLFF. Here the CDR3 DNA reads TGCGCCAGCAGCCTCTACAGGGGAACTAATGAAAAACTGTTTTTT.

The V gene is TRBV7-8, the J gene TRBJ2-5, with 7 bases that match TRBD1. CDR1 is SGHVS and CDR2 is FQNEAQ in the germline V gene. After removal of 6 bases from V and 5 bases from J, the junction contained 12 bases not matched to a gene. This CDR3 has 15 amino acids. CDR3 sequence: CASRNYWDSGETQYF. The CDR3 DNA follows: TGTGCCAGCAGGAACTACTGGGACAGTGGGGAGACCCAGTACTTC. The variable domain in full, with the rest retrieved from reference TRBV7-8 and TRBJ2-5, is GAGVSQSPRYKVAKRGQDVALRCDPISGHVSLFWYQQALGQGPEFLTYFQNEAQLDKSGLPSDRFFAERPEGSVSTLKIQRTQQEDSAVYLCASRNYWDSGETQYFGPGTRLLVL.

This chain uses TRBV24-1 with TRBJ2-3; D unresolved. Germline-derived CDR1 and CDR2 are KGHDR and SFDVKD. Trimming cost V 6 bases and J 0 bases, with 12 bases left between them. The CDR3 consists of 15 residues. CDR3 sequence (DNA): TGTGCCACCAGTAACCGCGTCTCTAGCACAGATACGCAGTATTTT. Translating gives CATSNRVSSTDTQYF.

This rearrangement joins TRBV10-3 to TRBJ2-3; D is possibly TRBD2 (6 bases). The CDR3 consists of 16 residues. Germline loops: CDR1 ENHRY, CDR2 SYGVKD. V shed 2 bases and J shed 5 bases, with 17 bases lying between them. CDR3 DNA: TGTGCCATCAGTGAGCCGACTAGACTGACGCGAGATACGCAGTATTTT. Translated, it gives CAISEPTRLTRDTQYF.

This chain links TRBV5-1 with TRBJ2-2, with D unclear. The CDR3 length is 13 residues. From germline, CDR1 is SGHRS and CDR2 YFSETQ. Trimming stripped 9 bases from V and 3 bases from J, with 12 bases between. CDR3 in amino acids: CATSYSDTGELFF. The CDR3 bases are TGCGCCACATCATACAGTGACACCGGGGAGCTGTTTTTT.

This CDR3 reads CASSHGQGTDTQYF. The CDR3 nucleotides read TGTGCCAGCAGCCACGGACAGGGCACAGATACGCAGTATTTT. The chain joins TRBV7-3 to TRBJ2-3; 7 bases match TRBD1. The junction had 3 bases not matched to a gene; V was cut back by 5 bases and J by 1 base. The CDR3 consists of 14 residues. CDR1 SGHTA and CDR2 FQGTGA come from the germline V gene.